What follows describes a single T cell receptor (beta chain). In its sample, this clone was seen a few times. It has no known antigen specificity. Base qualities are not at hand, and no much larger clone is one base apart. The intended sense of this specimen's time point label: before neoadjuvant nivolumab. Patients had been newly diagnosed with stage II-IVA oral cavity squamous cell carcinoma, and no prior systemic or radiation treatment had been given to the patients. The cohort consisted of patients with HPV-negative, locally advanced oral cavity squamous cell carcinoma. The samples were drawn from a longitudinal correlative study tied to a single-arm phase II trial testing neoadjuvant nivolumab in oral cavity squamous cell carcinoma. Subject-matched pre- and post-treatment PBMCs and tumors from three responders and three non-responders were subjected to genomic DNA-based TCRbeta sequencing. The Maxwell RSC DNA from Tissue kit was used to isolate genomic DNA from tumor tissue.

For survey sequencing, tumor libraries mostly used around 4.6 ug of input genomic DNA, with two replicates for each sample. TCRbeta libraries were prepared with the immunoSEQ hsTCRbeta kit according to the manufacturer's instructions. The finished libraries were brought together in one pool at approximately 3 nM, which was then read using an Illumina NovaSeq 6000 S4 flow cell. As for the original processing: Raw data preprocessing and quality control were performed with the immunoSEQ Analyzer. The analysis was restricted to productive rearrangements, with each unique CDR3 amino acid sequence defining a clonotype. Using the R package tcR, the researchers computed the Gini-Simpson index as their estimate of repertoire clonality. Student's t test was used to compare Gini indices, while Pearson correlation assessed associations with tumor size change. In its TCRdb copy, this immuneACCESS table keeps in-frame sequences only and misses some clones. Where compared with another copy, unresolved V genes explain less than half of these, and the others have no known cause. The DNA gave D and trimming, while V, J and clone size come from that table. The sample data list fewer than 7,500 clones, and 50% to 70% of these were observed just once. The ten most abundant clones make up approximately 6.5% of the sample.

The sample is drawn from a study of neoadjuvant anti-PD-1 for oral cavity cancer (dated by TCRdb to about 2021). With respect to the entire study: Three to four biweekly doses of nivolumab at 3 mg/kg were mostly administered to patients before curative-intent surgical resection. Responders were defined as patients with complete response, partial response or stable disease by RECIST 1.1; non-responders were defined as patients with progression. Patients who did not progress were given a fourth nivolumab dose at about day 43 and had definitive surgical resection on days 50-56. The parent correlative cohort included around 12 patients, with an approximately 32% response rate.

The paper's findings and limits, for the study overall: A higher pretreatment blood Treg/Th17 ratio correlated with both higher pretreatment blood TCRbeta clonality and lower post-treatment tumor TCRbeta clonality. Only three patients per response group were included in the TCR analyses, and larger cohorts for validation were called for by the authors. Greater tumor shrinkage correlated with larger post-treatment sizes of preexisting intratumoral clones, which suggests that expansion of preexisting clones contributed to response.

The cysteine opens and the phenylalanine closes a CDR3 of 14 amino acids. Only CDR3 DNA remains: 42 bases, in frame from the first base. Sequences LNHDA (CDR1) and SQIVND (CDR2) are obtained from the germline V gene (reference sequence). Germline trimming amounts to 8 bases on V and 0 bases on J, with 6 as the count of junction bases outside the gene matches. The receptor was isolated from a person aged 35 to 85 with oral cavity squamous cell carcinoma. The sequencing here drew on tumor tissue, taken before nivolumab (anti-PD-1) treatment. The chain is encoded by TRBV19 joined to TRBJ1-2; TRBD1 agrees with 7 junctional bases. Here is the DNA: TGTGCCAGTTTGGGACAGCTTACTAACTATGGCTACACCTTC. It encodes CASLGQLTNYGYTF.